Below, one T cell receptor beta chain is given with its context. Libraries were prepared by immunoSEQ multiplex PCR; TCRdb keeps only in-frame clonotypes and omits some of them. The table has 200,000 to 250,000 clones, just under 85% seen once. This entry comes from a study of blood T cell repertoires in COVID-19. Study background: The analysed material was cDNA or gDNA that came from T cells, B-cell-depleted T cells, or PBMCs.

The germline V gene encodes CDR1 KGHDR and CDR2 SFDVKD. V shed 3 bases, J shed 4 bases, and the junction held 10 bases outside the gene matches. The CDR3 is 18 amino acids. The J gene is TRBJ2-2, the V gene TRBV24-1; 10 bases fit TRBD2. The sequencing input was PBMCs or T cells enriched from blood (not recorded which). The sequence derives from a man between 35 and 55 years old who had recovered from COVID-19. The CDR3 region has the DNA TGTGCCACCAGTGATCCGTCGACTAGCGGGTTTATCACCGGGGAGCTGTTTTTT. Its translation: CATSDPSTSGFITGELFF.